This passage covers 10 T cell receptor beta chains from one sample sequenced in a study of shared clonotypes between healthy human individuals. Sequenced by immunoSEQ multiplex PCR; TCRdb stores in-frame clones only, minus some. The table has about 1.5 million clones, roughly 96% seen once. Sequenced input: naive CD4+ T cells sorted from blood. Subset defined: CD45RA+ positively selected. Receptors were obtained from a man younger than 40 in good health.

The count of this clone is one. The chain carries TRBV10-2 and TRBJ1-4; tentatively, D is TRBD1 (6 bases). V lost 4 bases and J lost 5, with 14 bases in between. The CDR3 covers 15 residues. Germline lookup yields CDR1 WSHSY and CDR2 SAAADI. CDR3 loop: CASSAWGAGNEKLFF. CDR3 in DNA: TGCGCCAGCAGTGCCTGGGGGGCGGGGAATGAAAAACTGTTTTTT.

CDR3 DNA: TGCGCCACCGCTCGCGACTACAACTACGAGCAGTACTTC. Translating it yields CATARDYNYEQYF. The V call is TRBV5-1, the J call TRBJ2-7, with a tentative D call TRBD2 (5 bases). The germline V and J ends were trimmed by 9 bases and 3 bases, with 16 bases remaining between them. The germline gives CDR1 SGHRS, CDR2 YFSETQ. CDR3 size: 13 residues.

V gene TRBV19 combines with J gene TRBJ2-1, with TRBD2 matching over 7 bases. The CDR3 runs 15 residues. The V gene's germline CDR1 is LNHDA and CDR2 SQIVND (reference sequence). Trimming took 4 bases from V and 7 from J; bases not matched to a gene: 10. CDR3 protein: CASSTPRDYKNEQFF. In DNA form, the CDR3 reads TGTGCCAGTAGTACCCCCCGGGACTACAAAAATGAGCAGTTCTTC.

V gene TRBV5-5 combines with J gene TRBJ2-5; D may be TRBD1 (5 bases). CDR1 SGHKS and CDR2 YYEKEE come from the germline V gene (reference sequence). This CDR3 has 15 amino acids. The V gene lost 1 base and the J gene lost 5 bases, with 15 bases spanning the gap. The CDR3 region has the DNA TGTGCCAGCAGCTTGAGGGCAGGGATAGAGGAGACCCAGTACTTC. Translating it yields CASSLRAGIEETQYF.

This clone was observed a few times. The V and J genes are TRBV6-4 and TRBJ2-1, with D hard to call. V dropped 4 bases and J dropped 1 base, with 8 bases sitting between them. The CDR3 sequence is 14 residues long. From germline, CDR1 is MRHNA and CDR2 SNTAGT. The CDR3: CASSALPSYNEQFF. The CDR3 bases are TGTGCCAGCAGTGCCCTCCCATCCTACAATGAGCAGTTCTTC.

CDR3 residues: CASSPQGTSGRNEQYF. The CDR3 nucleotides read TGTGCCAGCAGTCCCCAGGGGACTAGCGGGAGGAACGAGCAGTACTTC. V is TRBV27 and J is TRBJ2-7; 15 bases map to TRBD2. The CDR3 runs to 16 residues. With V trimmed by 5 bases and J by 5 bases, 7 bases remained unmatched. Germline V gene lookup returns CDR1 MNHEY and CDR2 SMNVEV (reference sequence).

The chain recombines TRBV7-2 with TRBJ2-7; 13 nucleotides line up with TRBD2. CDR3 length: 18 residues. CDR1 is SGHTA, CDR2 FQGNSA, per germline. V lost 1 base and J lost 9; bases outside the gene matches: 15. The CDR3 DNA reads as TGTGCCAGCAGCTTAGAGGCTAGCAGGCCCGGACTAGCGGGAGTGCAGTACTTC. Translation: CASSLEASRPGLAGVQYF.

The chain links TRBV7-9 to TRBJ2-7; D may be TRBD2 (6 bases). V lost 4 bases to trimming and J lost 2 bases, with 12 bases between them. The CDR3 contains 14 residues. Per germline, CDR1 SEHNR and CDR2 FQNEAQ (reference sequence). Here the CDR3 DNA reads TGTGCCAGCAGCTCGGGAGTCCTTACCTACGAGCAGTACTTC. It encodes CASSSGVLTYEQYF.

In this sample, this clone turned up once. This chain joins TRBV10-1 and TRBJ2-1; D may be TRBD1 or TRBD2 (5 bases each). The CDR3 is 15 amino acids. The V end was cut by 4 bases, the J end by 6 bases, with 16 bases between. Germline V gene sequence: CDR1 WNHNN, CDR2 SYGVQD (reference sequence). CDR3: CASSVGGEGSNEQFF. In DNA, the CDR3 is TGCGCCAGCAGTGTCGGCGGAGAGGGGTCCAATGAGCAGTTCTTC.

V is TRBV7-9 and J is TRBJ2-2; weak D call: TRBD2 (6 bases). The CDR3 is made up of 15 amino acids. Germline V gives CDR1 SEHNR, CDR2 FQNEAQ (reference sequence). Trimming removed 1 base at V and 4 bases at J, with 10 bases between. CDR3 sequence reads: CASSLDGRGTGELFF. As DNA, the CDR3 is TGTGCCAGCAGCTTAGACGGGAGAGGCACCGGGGAGCTGTTTTTT. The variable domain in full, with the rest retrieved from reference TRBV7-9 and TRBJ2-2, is DTGVSQNPRHKITKRGQNVTFRCDPISEHNRLYWYRQTLGQGPEFLTYFQNEAQLEKSRLLSDRFSAERPKGSFSTLEIQRTEQGDSAMYLCASSLDGRGTGELFFGEGSRLTVL.